This entry features one T cell receptor (beta chain) sequence. Its cognate antigen is unknown. The sample contains more than one DNA sequence encoding this CDR3. Deep-level running was used for the assay. TCRdb's copy holds only in-frame clones and misses some; the assay was immunoSEQ multiplex PCR. The sample has about 2 million clones, about 95% seen once; the top ten hold 1% to 1.5%. Terminally differentiated effector memory CD45RA+ cells were excluded by CCR7 positive selection of CD45RO-negative cells. This sample was included in a study of shared clonotypes between healthy human individuals. Study conclusions and caveats: The study found lower generation probabilities in non-shared clonotypes than in those shared by all four donors.

This CDR3 is built from 15 residues. V gave up 1 base and J gave up 8 bases, with 13 bases separating them. The germline gives CDR1 SGHRS, CDR2 YFSETQ. The chain has TRBV5-1 and TRBJ1-6, with D possibly matching TRBD1 (6 bases). The material sequenced was naive CD8+ T cells sorted from blood. This sequence was found in a man younger than 30 in good health. CDR3: CASSLSGRGDSPLHF. The DNA of the CDR3 is TGCGCCAGCAGCTTGTCTGGCAGGGGAGATTCACCCCTCCACTTT.